This T cell receptor beta chain was profiled in a study of early T cells in non-severe SARS-CoV-2 infection. This clonotype was picked up a small number of times. The CDR3 runs to 13 residues. V was cut by 7 bases and J by 5 bases, with 13 bases left in between. Looked up from germline, CDR1 is MNHEY and CDR2 is SMNVEV (reference sequence). Attached unique molecular identifiers marked individual cDNA molecules. MiXCR, run by TCRdb on the 5' RACE reads, gives a single entry per CDR3 protein. The sample includes tens of thousands of distinct CDR3 sequences, 9.3% of them seen just once. The chain links TRBV27 to TRBJ2-3; perhaps TRBD2 as D (6 bases). The sequence came from an adult who was a healthcare worker with PCR-confirmed SARS-CoV-2 infection or an uninfected control (not recorded which). The specimen was whole blood. This CDR3 reads CASTQTGGDTQYF. In DNA, the CDR3 is TGTGCCAGCACCCAAACCGGGGGAGATACGCAGTATTTT.